These 20 T cell receptor beta chains were all obtained from the same sample, sequenced in a study of CD4+ T cells in melanoma. Sequenced by immunoSEQ multiplex PCR; TCRdb stores in-frame clones only, minus some. The table has about 140,000 clones, 85% to 95% seen once. These receptors all stem from a human donor with melanoma.

The rearrangement joins TRBV5-1 to TRBJ1-1, with D possibly being TRBD1 (6 bases). V was shortened by 5 bases and J by 4 bases, with 18 bases between the two germline ends. This CDR3 has 15 residues. The germline V gene has CDR1 SGHRS and CDR2 YFSETQ. CDR3 DNA sequence: TGCGCCAGCAGTGGGACACCTTCTAGATCCACTGAAGCTTTCTTT. The encoded protein is CASSGTPSRSTEAFF.

CDR3 sequence reads: CASSWTGRGEKLFF. The CDR3, as DNA: TGTGCCAGCAGTTGGACAGGCCGAGGCGAAAAACTGTTTTTT. The rearrangement links TRBV6-1 to TRBJ1-4; 7 nucleotides line up with TRBD1. The CDR3 sequence is 14 residues long. V trimming: 5 bases; J trimming: 8 bases; junction bases outside the gene matches: 8. Germline loops: CDR1 MNHNS, CDR2 SASEGT.

The CDR3 reads CASRLTASTDTQYF. The CDR3 nucleotides read TGTGCCAGCAGACTGACAGCTAGCACAGATACGCAGTATTTT. V gene TRBV6-5 combines with J gene TRBJ2-3; TRBD1 might be the D (5 bases). The CDR3 loop spans 14 amino acids. The germline CDR1 and CDR2 sequences are MNHEY and SVGAGI. V dropped 6 bases and J dropped 0 bases, with 10 bases sitting between them.

The chain carries TRBV12-5 and TRBJ2-5; 7 bases are shared with TRBD1. The CDR3 consists of 13 residues. V was clipped by 3 bases and J by 3 bases; unmatched bases: 1. Germline V gene data show CDR1 as LGHNT and CDR2 as FRNRAP. In nucleotides, the CDR3 is TGTGCTAGTGGTTTCGGGACAGAAGAGACCCAGTACTTC. It yields the protein CASGFGTEETQYF.

V gene TRBV21-1 combines with J gene TRBJ2-3; the DNA was not compared with TRBD2, the D call given in the table. TRBV21-1 corresponds to a pseudogene. CDR3 size: 17 residues. The chain's CDR3 is CASSKVLAGGKIDTQYF. DNA of the CDR3: TGTGCCAGCAGCAAAGTCCTAGCGGGGGGGAAGATAGATACGCAGTATTTT.

The V and J genes are TRBV30 and TRBJ1-1; possible D gene TRBD1, 6 bases. CDR1 is GTSNPN, CDR2 SVGIG, per germline (reference sequence). Deletions cut 3 bases from V and 0 bases from J, with 20 bases between. This CDR3 has 17 residues. The CDR3 DNA reads as TGTGCCTGGAGGCACGGGGGGGGGCGAGGAATGAACACTGAAGCTTTCTTT. Protein sequence: CAWRHGGGRGMNTEAFF. Using reference TRBV30 and TRBJ1-1 for the parts outside the CDR3, the full variable domain is SQTIHQWPATLVQPVGSPLSLECTVEGTSNPNLYWYRQAAGRGLQLLFYSVGIGQISSEVPQNLSASRPQDRQFILSSKKLLLSDSGFYLCAWRHGGGRGMNTEAFFGQGTRLTVV.

This chain connects TRBV27 to TRBJ2-7; D may match TRBD1 or TRBD2 (5 bases each). The CDR3 sequence is 16 residues long. V lost 4 bases, J lost 3 bases, and 19 bases lay in between. Germline lookup yields CDR1 MNHEY and CDR2 SMNVEV (reference sequence). CDR3 in amino acids: CASSSVSRDGDYEQYF. The CDR3 DNA follows: TGTGCCAGCAGTTCCGTGTCCCGGGACGGAGACTACGAGCAGTACTTC.

The chain links TRBV18 to TRBJ2-2; D not certain. The length of the CDR3 is 12 residues. CDR1 and CDR2 (germline): KGHSH, LQKENI. Between the trimmed V and J ends, which lost 6 bases and 10 bases, there was a span of 12 bases. CDR3 nucleotide sequence: TGTGCCAGCTCCGGTAGTCGTGAGGAGCTGTTTTTT. This translates into CASSGSREELFF.

The genes are TRBV9 and TRBJ2-2, with a possible D match to TRBD1 (6 bases). The CDR3 sequence is 15 residues long. Trimming stripped 2 bases from V and 0 bases from J, with 8 bases between. Germline CDR1 and CDR2: SGDLS and YYNGEE. The CDR3 bases are TGTGCCAGCAGCGTTGGGACACCGAACACCGGGGAGCTGTTTTTT. Protein product: CASSVGTPNTGELFF.

The chain combines TRBV11-2 with TRBJ2-7; D not certain. CDR1 is SGHAT and CDR2 is FQNNGV in the germline V gene. Trimming removed 3 bases from V and 6 bases from J, with 15 bases in between. The CDR3 is made up of 14 amino acids. In DNA, the CDR3 is TGTGCCAGCAGCTTGGGAAGAGTGGCCGGCGAGCAGTACTTC. This translates into CASSLGRVAGEQYF.

The chain joins TRBV18 to TRBJ1-1; no clear D gene. The germline gives CDR1 KGHSH, CDR2 LQKENI. The CDR3 spans 15 residues. V lost 0 bases to trimming and J lost 1 base, with 9 bases between them. CDR3 in DNA: TGTGCCAGCTCACCACCGTCCCTAAGGAACACTGAAGCTTTCTTT. It specifies CASSPPSLRNTEAFF.

The rearrangement joins TRBV2 to TRBJ2-5; 8 bases align to TRBD1. With 6 bases clipped from V and 5 bases from J, the junction kept 8 bases outside the gene matches. The germline V gene has CDR1 SNHLY and CDR2 FYNNEI. The CDR3 contains 14 residues. The DNA of the CDR3 is TGTGCCAGCAGACGACAGGGGATAATGGAGACCCAGTACTTC. Protein: CASRRQGIMETQYF. Combining the CDR3 with reference TRBV2 and TRBJ2-5 gives the whole variable domain EPEVTQTPSHQVTQMGQEVILRCVPISNHLYFYWYRQILGQKVEFLVSFYNNEISEKSEIFDDQFSVERPDGSNFTLKIRSTKLEDSAMYFCASRRQGIMETQYFGPGTRLLVL.

This clone occurred once. In DNA, the CDR3 is TGTGCCAGCTCACCATACGACGGCGAGCAGTACTTC. It codes for CASSPYDGEQYF. The chain is built from TRBV18 and TRBJ2-7; no firm D call. The CDR3 length is 12 residues. Trimming cost V 2 bases and J 6 bases, with 8 bases left between them. Germline V gives CDR1 KGHSH, CDR2 LQKENI.

The chain has TRBV18 and TRBJ2-1; 9 nucleotides agree with TRBD2. CDR3 length: 16 residues. Trimming removed 2 bases from V and 5 bases from J; junction bases left unmatched: 7. Germline values: CDR1 KGHSH, CDR2 LQKENI. The CDR3 region is CASSPSSSGVNNEQFF. In DNA form, the CDR3 reads TGTGCCAGCTCACCATCGTCTAGCGGGGTTAACAATGAGCAGTTCTTC.

This chain connects TRBV7-3 to TRBJ2-7, with TRBD2 matching over 7 bases. Germline-derived CDR1 and CDR2 are SGHTA and FQGTGA. The CDR3 length is 13 residues. V lost 5 bases to trimming and J lost 0 bases; unmatched junction nucleotides: 1. The CDR3 sequence is CASSPSGSYEQYF. CDR3 nucleotide sequence: TGTGCCAGCAGCCCTAGCGGCTCCTACGAGCAGTACTTC.

This chain joins TRBV5-8 and TRBJ2-2; 10 bases align to TRBD1. The germline CDR1 and CDR2 sequences are SGHTS and YDEGEE. The J segment lost 7 bases and the V segment lost 4 bases, leaving 13 bases of the junction unmatched. The CDR3 sequence is 17 residues long. In DNA, the CDR3 is TGTGCCAGCAGCGTCTACTCCGGGACAGGGGCGGGCGGGGAGCTGTTTTTT. Protein sequence: CASSVYSGTGAGGELFF.

V and J are TRBV7-9 and TRBJ1-6, with unresolved D. The CDR3 runs to 12 residues. The V gene's germline CDR1 is SEHNR and CDR2 FQNEAQ (reference sequence). The germline V and J ends were trimmed by 1 base and 9 bases, with 4 bases remaining between them. The CDR3: CASSLEFSPLHF. The DNA for the CDR3 is TGTGCCAGCAGCTTAGAATTTTCACCCCTCCACTTT.

Details on this clone: Other DNA sequences in this sample translate to the same CDR3. The rearrangement joins TRBV5-1 to TRBJ1-5; TRBD1 aligns across 9 bases. The CDR3 spans 15 residues. Germline CDR1 reads SGHRS; CDR2 reads YFSETQ. Trimming took 5 bases from V and 0 from J; bases not matched to a gene: 3. The CDR3 reads CASSRTGDSNQPQHF. The CDR3 nucleotides are TGCGCCAGCAGTCGGACAGGGGATAGCAATCAGCCCCAGCATTTT.

The gene calls are TRBV30 and TRBJ2-1; TRBD1 is a possible D gene (5 bases). Looked up from germline, CDR1 is GTSNPN and CDR2 is SVGIG (reference sequence). This CDR3 spans 14 amino acids. V lost 0 bases, J lost 6 bases, and 12 bases lay in between. The CDR3 DNA follows: TGTGCCTGGAGTGTAATGAAGGGGCCCAATGAGCAGTTCTTC. Its translation: CAWSVMKGPNEQFF. The variable domain in full, with the rest retrieved from reference TRBV30 and TRBJ2-1, is SQTIHQWPATLVQPVGSPLSLECTVEGTSNPNLYWYRQAAGRGLQLLFYSVGIGQISSEVPQNLSASRPQDRQFILSSKKLLLSDSGFYLCAWSVMKGPNEQFFGPGTRLTVL.

The CDR3 nucleotides read TGTGCCAGCAGCTTAAACAGGGGCGGGGGCTACACCTTC. Protein product: CASSLNRGGGYTF. The chain carries TRBV5-4 and TRBJ1-2; TRBD1 agrees at 7 bases. V gave up 2 bases and J gave up 8 bases; unmatched junction bases: 6. From germline, CDR1 is SGHNT and CDR2 YYREEE (reference sequence). CDR3 length: 13 residues. The full variable domain, completed using reference TRBV5-4 and TRBJ1-2, is ETGVTQSPTHLIKTRGQQVTLRCSSQSGHNTVSWYQQALGQGPQFIFQYYREEENGRGNFPPRFSGLQFPNYSSELNVNALELDDSALYLCASSLNRGGGYTFGSGTRLTVV.